These 32 T cell receptor beta chains were sequenced from one sample in a study of shared clonotypes between healthy human individuals. The data were produced by immunoSEQ multiplex PCR, yet TCRdb's version contains in-frame clones alone and is incomplete. This sample has 760,000 or so clones; about 96% occur once, and the top ten carry about 0.22%. Naive CD8 cells comprised CD45RO-negative, CCR7-positively selected cells, excluding terminally differentiated effector memory CD45RA+ cells. Sequenced sample: naive CD8+ T cells sorted from blood. Receptor source: a man aged 25 to 45 in good health.

This chain connects TRBV7-9 to TRBJ2-7; 7 bases line up with TRBD2. CDR3 length equals 14 residues. Germline V gene lookup returns CDR1 SEHNR and CDR2 FQNEAQ (reference sequence). V lost 4 bases, J lost 4 bases, and 7 bases stayed unmatched. The CDR3 loop reads CASSSETSRYEQYF. For the CDR3, the DNA is TGTGCCAGCAGCTCGGAGACTAGCCGGTACGAGCAGTACTTC.

The V call is TRBV7-9, the J call TRBJ2-5; TRBD2 is a possible D gene (5 bases). V was pared by 1 base and J by 3 bases, with 9 bases between. This CDR3 comprises 14 residues. Germline assignment: CDR1 SEHNR and CDR2 FQNEAQ (reference sequence). Written as DNA, the CDR3 is TGTGCCAGCAGCTTAGATAGCGTAGAAGAGACCCAGTACTTC. Residues: CASSLDSVEETQYF.

This rearrangement joins TRBV6-5 to TRBJ2-5; D is uncertain. The CDR3 totals 13 residues. V gave up 6 bases and J gave up 5 bases, with 13 bases separating them. The V gene's germline CDR1 is MNHEY and CDR2 SVGAGI. DNA for the CDR3: TGTGCCAGCAGCGCGGTCAGGTCGGAGACCCAGTACTTC. Its protein product is CASSAVRSETQYF.

The rearrangement uses TRBV27 and TRBJ2-1; TRBD2 matches at 10 bases. Germline values: CDR1 MNHEY, CDR2 SMNVEV (reference sequence). The CDR3 length is 20 residues. V was pared by 3 bases and J by 5 bases, with 19 bases of the junction left unmatched. CDR3: CASSFAYGHASGTSDNEQFF. The DNA of the CDR3 is TGTGCCAGCAGTTTCGCGTACGGCCACGCATCCGGGACTAGCGACAATGAGCAGTTCTTC.

V is TRBV28 and J is TRBJ2-7; D gene uncertain. Germline V gives CDR1 MDHEN, CDR2 SYDVKM. Trimming cost V 2 bases and J 0 bases, with 14 bases left between them. This CDR3 is 16 amino acids long. As DNA, the CDR3 is TGTGCCAGCAGTTTAAAGATAGTGCGCGGCTCCTACGAGCAGTACTTC. Protein: CASSLKIVRGSYEQYF. The full variable domain, completed using reference TRBV28 and TRBJ2-7, is DVKVTQSSRYLVKRTGEKVFLECVQDMDHENMFWYRQDPGLGLRLIYFSYDVKMKEKGDIPEGYSVSREKKERFSLILESASTNQTSMYLCASSLKIVRGSYEQYFGPGTRLTVT.

The chain carries TRBV10-3 and TRBJ2-7, with TRBD1 matching over 10 bases. Per the germline V gene, CDR1 is ENHRY and CDR2 is SYGVKD. J lost 3 bases, V lost 7 bases, and 6 bases had no gene match. This CDR3 region has 14 residues. The CDR3 nucleotides are TGTGCCATCAATCACCGGGACAGGGGCTACGAGCAGTACTTC. Its protein product is CAINHRDRGYEQYF.

This rearrangement joins TRBV6-5 to TRBJ1-1; weak D call: TRBD1 (5 bases). The length of the CDR3 is 14 residues. The V gene's germline CDR1 is MNHEY and CDR2 SVGAGI. Trimming took 6 bases from V and 2 from J, leaving 13 bases between them. CDR3 in DNA: TGTGCCAGCAGGTACCACGGGGGAAACACTGAAGCTTTCTTT. This codes for CASRYHGGNTEAFF.

J is TRBJ2-5 and V is TRBV2; the match to TRBD1 covers 10 bases. Germline V gene lookup returns CDR1 SNHLY and CDR2 FYNNEI. V was clipped by 7 bases and J by 5 bases; unmatched bases: 13. The CDR3 length is 16 residues. CDR3 coding DNA: TGTGCCAGCAAACCCCCACCGGGACAGGGGACGGAGACCCAGTACTTC. It codes for CASKPPPGQGTETQYF.

V usage is TRBV4-1 and J usage is TRBJ2-5; D remains ambiguous. The CDR3 has 15 residues. Germline assignment: CDR1 MGHRA and CDR2 YSYEKL. The V and J ends lost 0 bases and 5 bases respectively, with 13 bases between them. The CDR3, as DNA: TGCGCCAGCAGCCAAGAAGAGTGGATGTACGAGACCCAGTACTTC. Residues: CASSQEEWMYETQYF.

The chain recombines TRBV27 with TRBJ2-1; the match to TRBD2 covers 12 bases. The germline V gene has CDR1 MNHEY and CDR2 SMNVEV (reference sequence). V shed 6 bases, J shed 4 bases, and the junction held 1 base outside the gene matches. The CDR3 consists of 14 residues. The CDR3 spells CASRGLAGYNEQFF. DNA of the CDR3: TGTGCCAGCAGAGGACTAGCGGGGTACAATGAGCAGTTCTTC.

The chain combines TRBV7-9 with TRBJ2-1, with TRBD2 matching 13 bases. The CDR3 has 16 residues. Germline assignment: CDR1 SEHNR and CDR2 FQNEAQ (reference sequence). The V gene end was trimmed by 4 bases and the J gene end by 5 bases; junction bases not matched to a gene: 5. CDR3 coding DNA: TGTGCCAGCAGCTCCGGACTAGCGGGGGAAGACAATGAGCAGTTCTTC. Protein: CASSSGLAGEDNEQFF.

The chain links TRBV6-5 to TRBJ2-2; D may be TRBD2 (7 bases). The CDR3 loop spans 15 amino acids. With 7 bases removed from V and 6 bases from J, the gap between germline ends came to 18 bases. CDR1 and CDR2 (germline): MNHEY, SVGAGI. The CDR3 loop reads CASTQTSRGSGELFF. The CDR3 nucleotides are TGTGCCAGCACCCAGACTAGCAGGGGTTCCGGGGAGCTGTTTTTT.

This chain joins TRBV2 and TRBJ2-7; unclear D gene. Germline values: CDR1 SNHLY, CDR2 FYNNEI. This CDR3 is 12 amino acids long. V was shortened by 7 bases and J by 3 bases, with 10 bases between the two germline ends. For the CDR3, the DNA is TGTGCCAGCATCGGTGTGGGCTACGAGCAGTACTTC. Its protein is CASIGVGYEQYF.

The V and J genes are TRBV9 and TRBJ2-1; 8 nucleotides match TRBD2. Per the germline V gene, CDR1 is SGDLS and CDR2 is YYNGEE. The CDR3 totals 14 residues. After removal of 3 bases from V and 9 bases from J, the junction contained 8 bases not matched to a gene. The CDR3 protein is CASSGGGTSLEQFF. The DNA for the CDR3 is TGTGCCAGCAGCGGAGGAGGGACTAGTCTTGAGCAGTTCTTC.

The chain links TRBV19 to TRBJ2-1; 8 bases are a match to TRBD2. The CDR3 is 15 residues long. The V segment lost 7 bases and the J segment 6 bases; nucleotides outside the gene matches: 11. Germline values: CDR1 LNHDA, CDR2 SQIVND (reference sequence). The CDR3 loop is CASKFAGGSGNEQFF. In DNA form, the CDR3 reads TGTGCCAGTAAGTTCGCGGGAGGCTCGGGCAATGAGCAGTTCTTC. Combining the CDR3 with reference TRBV19 and TRBJ2-1 gives the whole variable domain DGGITQSPKYLFRKEGQNVTLSCEQNLNHDAMYWYRQDPGQGLRLIYYSQIVNDFQKGDIAEGYSVSREKKESFPLTVTSAQKNPTAFYLCASKFAGGSGNEQFFGPGTRLTVL.

The chain is built from TRBV4-3 and TRBJ2-7, with D perhaps assigned TRBD1 or TRBD2 (5 bases each). Trimming took 3 bases from V and 2 from J, leaving 11 bases between them. This CDR3 is 14 amino acids long. Germline V gene sequence: CDR1 LGHNA, CDR2 YSLEER. CDR3 sequence: CASSQAWGTYEQYF. The CDR3 DNA is TGCGCCAGCAGCCAGGCCTGGGGGACCTACGAGCAGTACTTC.

This clone was seen once. The chain recombines TRBV29-1 with TRBJ2-7, with TRBD2 matching over 11 bases. The ends lost 4 bases at V and 2 bases at J; junction bases unmatched: 10. This CDR3 comprises 16 residues. Per the germline V gene, CDR1 is SQVTM and CDR2 is ANQGSEA. The CDR3 nucleotides read TGCAGCGTTGGGACTAGCGGGCCGACGACCCCCTACGAGCAGTACTTC. Translation: CSVGTSGPTTPYEQYF.

The chain combines TRBV11-3 with TRBJ2-1; 13 nucleotides match TRBD2. The CDR3 runs to 15 residues. Germline CDR1 reads SGHNT; CDR2 reads YENEEA. The junction had 4 bases not matched to a gene; V was cut back by 5 bases and J by 6 bases. CDR3 in amino acids: CASSPGTSGANEQFF. In DNA, the CDR3 is TGTGCCAGCAGCCCAGGGACTAGCGGGGCCAATGAGCAGTTCTTC.

The rearrangement links TRBV7-8 to TRBJ2-1; TRBD2 matches at 9 bases. Germline values: CDR1 SGHVS, CDR2 FQNEAQ. Trimming removed 6 bases from V and 10 bases from J; junction bases left unmatched: 13. The CDR3 spans 15 residues. CDR3 DNA sequence: TGTGCCAGCAGTCGCGGGGCGGGAGGGTATATGGAGCAGTTCTTC. Translated, it gives CASSRGAGGYMEQFF. Using reference TRBV7-8 and TRBJ2-1 for the parts outside the CDR3, the full variable domain is GAGVSQSPRYKVAKRGQDVALRCDPISGHVSLFWYQQALGQGPEFLTYFQNEAQLDKSGLPSDRFFAERPEGSVSTLKIQRTQQEDSAVYLCASSRGAGGYMEQFFGPGTRLTVL.

The V call is TRBV27, the J call TRBJ1-5; 7 nucleotides match TRBD1. The CDR3 is 14 amino acids. V was pared by 5 bases and J by 5 bases, with 6 bases of the junction left unmatched. Germline-derived CDR1 and CDR2 are MNHEY and SMNVEV (reference sequence). CDR3 in DNA: TGTGCCAGCAGTCCGTGGACAGGTGATCAGCCCCAGCATTTT. Its protein product is CASSPWTGDQPQHF.

The gene calls are TRBV4-1 and TRBJ2-1, with D perhaps TRBD1 or TRBD2 (6 bases each). This CDR3 has 14 amino acids. From germline, CDR1 is MGHRA and CDR2 YSYEKL. The germline V and J ends were trimmed by 5 bases and 2 bases, with 10 bases remaining between them. DNA of the CDR3: TGCGCCAGCAGCAACGGGGGCACCTACAATGAGCAGTTCTTC. It specifies CASSNGGTYNEQFF.

The chain couples TRBV27 to TRBJ2-1; tentatively, D is TRBD1 (5 bases). Germline CDR1 is MNHEY and CDR2 is SMNVEV (reference sequence). This CDR3 has 15 amino acids. Trimming removed 5 bases from V and 9 bases from J, with 20 bases in between. The DNA for the CDR3 is TGTGCCAGCAGTCCATGGGTCCCCCGAACAGGTGAGCAGTTCTTC. Protein product: CASSPWVPRTGEQFF.

The chain uses TRBV5-1 and TRBJ1-5, with a possible D match to TRBD1 (5 bases). The ends were cut back, 0 bases at V and 3 bases at J, with 7 bases in the middle. Germline lookup yields CDR1 SGHRS and CDR2 YFSETQ. The CDR3 runs 14 residues. CDR3 protein: CASSLEGLNQPQHF. Here the CDR3 DNA reads TGCGCCAGCAGCTTGGAGGGGCTCAATCAGCCCCAGCATTTT.

The V call is TRBV7-2, the J call TRBJ2-1; D not resolved. Between the trimmed V and J ends, which lost 1 base and 5 bases, there was a span of 6 bases. This CDR3 is 13 amino acids long. Germline CDR1 SGHTA, CDR2 FQGNSA. The CDR3 sequence: CASSLVLNNEQFF. In nucleotides, the CDR3 is TGTGCCAGCAGCTTAGTGTTAAACAATGAGCAGTTCTTC.

The chain employs TRBV7-9 and TRBJ2-7, with no clear D. The CDR3 is 12 amino acids. Germline V gene sequence: CDR1 SEHNR, CDR2 FQNEAQ (reference sequence). V lost 4 bases to trimming and J lost 11 bases, with 15 bases between them. The CDR3: CASSSLDTIEYF. CDR3 nucleotides: TGTGCCAGCAGCTCCTTGGATACTATCGAGTACTTC. Complete variable domain (other parts from reference TRBV7-9 and TRBJ2-7): DTGVSQNPRHKITKRGQNVTFRCDPISEHNRLYWYRQTLGQGPEFLTYFQNEAQLEKSRLLSDRFSAERPKGSFSTLEIQRTEQGDSAMYLCASSSLDTIEYFGPGTRLTVT.

The chain employs TRBV28 and TRBJ2-3; D gene uncertain. In germline, CDR1 is MDHEN, CDR2 SYDVKM. This CDR3 region has 14 residues. V lost 3 bases to trimming and J lost 0 bases, with 7 bases between them. The DNA for the CDR3 is TGTGCCAGCAGTTTGGCCCTTAGCACAGATACGCAGTATTTT. Protein product: CASSLALSTDTQYF.

This chain links TRBV11-2 with TRBJ2-7; D perhaps matches TRBD1 (6 bases). The CDR3 runs 13 residues. V was trimmed by 5 bases and J by 3 bases, leaving 11 bases between them. CDR1 and CDR2 from the germline V gene are SGHAT and FQNNGV. The CDR3 loop is CASSSQQGYEQYF. CDR3 DNA sequence: TGTGCCAGCAGCAGCCAACAGGGCTACGAGCAGTACTTC.

The chain combines TRBV5-1 with TRBJ2-7, with no clear D. There are 15 residues in the CDR3. Germline V lookup: CDR1 SGHRS, CDR2 YFSETQ. The V gene lost 0 bases and the J gene lost 3 bases, with 13 bases spanning the gap. CDR3 sequence reads: CASSLGQSSLYEQYF. DNA of the CDR3: TGCGCCAGCAGCTTGGGACAATCCTCCCTCTACGAGCAGTACTTC. The full variable domain, rest sourced from reference TRBV5-1 and TRBJ2-7, is KAGVTQTPRYLIKTRGQQVTLSCSPISGHRSVSWYQQTPGQGLQFLFEYFSETQRNKGNFPGRFSGRQFSNSRSEMNVSTLELGDSALYLCASSLGQSSLYEQYFGPGTRLTVT.

The rearrangement joins TRBV7-6 to TRBJ1-1, with 7 bases identical to TRBD1. Looked up from germline, CDR1 is SGHVS and CDR2 is FNYEAQ. After removal of 5 bases from V and 4 bases from J, the junction contained 7 bases not matched to a gene. The CDR3 totals 14 residues. The DNA for the CDR3 is TGTGCCAGCAGCCAACAGGGGTTAATCACTGAAGCTTTCTTT. Residues: CASSQQGLITEAFF.

This clone was picked up one time. The J gene is TRBJ1-1, the V gene TRBV7-8, with D possibly TRBD1 on 5 matching bases. CDR1 is SGHVS and CDR2 is FQNEAQ in the germline V gene. The CDR3 length is 17 residues. The V and J ends lost 0 bases and 0 bases respectively, with 14 bases between them. CDR3 coding DNA: TGTGCCAGCAGCTTAGCCCCAGCGGGACCTGTGAACACTGAAGCTTTCTTT. It is translated as CASSLAPAGPVNTEAFF.

V is TRBV27 and J is TRBJ2-7; D gene ambiguous. V lost 5 bases to trimming and J lost 0 bases, with 11 bases between them. CDR3 size: 14 residues. The germline V gene encodes CDR1 MNHEY and CDR2 SMNVEV (reference sequence). The CDR3 sequence: CASSIRSPSYEQYF. In nucleotides, the CDR3 is TGTGCCAGCAGTATAAGGTCTCCCTCCTACGAGCAGTACTTC.

The V gene is TRBV19, the J gene TRBJ1-2; no clear D. This CDR3 is 15 amino acids long. The V end was cut by 8 bases, the J end by 6 bases, with 22 bases between. Germline CDR1 reads LNHDA; CDR2 reads SQIVND (reference sequence). The CDR3 spells CASLASDAGKDGYTF. In DNA form, the CDR3 reads TGTGCCAGTCTCGCTTCAGACGCAGGAAAAGATGGCTACACCTTC.